This T cell receptor beta chain was documented in a study of post-analysis software for immune sequencing data. In the study overall: The disease courses spanned relapsing-remitting, secondary progressive and progressive-relapsing forms of multiple sclerosis.

Study-wide results and caveats: The normalized Chao1 diversity of multiple sclerosis patients was significantly lower than that of controls. Comparison of patients with controls showed about 5 TRBV segments more frequent in patients, TRBV5-6, TRBV5-1 and TRBV20-1 among them.

The V gene's germline CDR1 is MNHEY and CDR2 SVGAGI. The CDR3 is made up of 14 amino acids. The V gene lost 11 bases and the J gene lost 5 bases, with 20 bases spanning the gap. Note on this clonotype: The antigen remains undetermined.

Presence of unique molecular identifiers characterized the TCR beta cDNA libraries. A population of roughly 0.9 to 11 million T cells gave rise to roughly 0.5 million cDNA molecules. Using its own MiXCR run on the PCR reads, TCRdb lists one record per CDR3 protein. The repertoire includes around 700,000 distinct CDR3 sequences, roughly three fifths of them detected once, and around 11% sits in the top ten. The chain uses TRBV6-5 and TRBJ2-3; D is possibly TRBD2 (5 bases). The specimen was blood. The sequence was collected from a girl under 10 years old with multiple sclerosis. The CDR3 DNA sequence: TGTGCCGTTTTAGAGGGAGTTTTAATAGATACGCAGTATTTT. Amino acid sequence: CAVLEGVLIDTQYF.